This is a list of T cell receptor beta chains from one sample in a study of OX40 agonist ivuxolimab in advanced cancers. The method was immunoSEQ multiplex PCR; TCRdb's version includes in-frame clones alone and lacks a portion of them. The sample includes over 80,000 clones, roughly nine tenths seen only once; the top ten take roughly 5%. Here the sequenced sample was CD4+ or CD8+ T cells sorted from blood, taken in a trial of the OX40 agonist ivuxolimab. The origin of the receptors is an adult with an advanced solid tumor such as melanoma, head and neck, liver or kidney cancer. The CDR3 runs from the conserved cysteine through the conserved F or W. A D gene is named only where the DNA matches it firmly. Some rows have no size entry. The others give once, few or many, or a class for an expanded clone.

TRBJ2-7	few	TRBV5-8	13	.	CASSLGPPREQYF	TGTGCCAGCAGCTTGGGGCCGCCGCGGGAGCAGTACTTC
TRBJ2-1	many	TRBV5-6	16	.	CASSNAFIGDDNEQFF	TGTGCCAGCAGCAATGCCTTCATAGGTGACGACAATGAGCAGTTCTTC
TRBJ1-1	.	TRBV29-1	16	TRBD1	CSVSGTSGGHRTEAFF	TGCAGCGTCTCAGGGACCTCAGGGGGGCACAGGACTGAAGCTTTCTTT
TRBJ1-4	.	TRBV30	13	.	CAWSGQGGEKLFF	TGTGCCTGGAGTGGGCAGGGAGGTGAAAAACTGTTTTTT
TRBJ1-2	many	TRBV2	12	.	CASSERRVIYTF	TGTGCCAGCAGCGAAAGGCGGGTTATCTACACCTTC
TRBJ2-7	few	TRBV30	12	.	CAWGRSPHEQYF	TGTGCCTGGGGACGCTCGCCCCACGAGCAGTACTTC
TRBJ1-2	few	TRBV19	14	TRBD1	CASTSIDRAYGYTF	TGTGCCAGTACCTCAATTGACAGGGCTTATGGCTACACCTTC
TRBJ1-1	.	TRBV15	16	TRBD1	CATSRVVGQGNTEAFF	TGTGCCACCAGCAGAGTTGTAGGACAGGGGAACACTGAAGCTTTCTTT
TRBJ1-5	.	TRBV7-2	15	TRBD1	CASSLGTGRNQPQHF	TGTGCCAGCAGCTTAGGGACAGGCCGCAATCAGCCCCAGCATTTT
TRBJ2-3	.	TRBV9	13	.	CASSGYHTDTQYF	TGTGCCAGCAGCGGATACCACACAGATACGCAGTATTTT